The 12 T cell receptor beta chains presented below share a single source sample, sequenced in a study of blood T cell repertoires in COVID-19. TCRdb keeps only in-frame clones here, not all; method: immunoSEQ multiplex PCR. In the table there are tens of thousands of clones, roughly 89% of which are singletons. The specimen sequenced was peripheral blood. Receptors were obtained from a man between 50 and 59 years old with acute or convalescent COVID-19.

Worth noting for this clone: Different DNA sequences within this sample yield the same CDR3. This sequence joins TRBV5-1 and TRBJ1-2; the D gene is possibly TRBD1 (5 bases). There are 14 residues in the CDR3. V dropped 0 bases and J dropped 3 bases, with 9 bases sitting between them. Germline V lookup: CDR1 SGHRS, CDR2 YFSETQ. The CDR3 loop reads CASSLGGSDYGYTF. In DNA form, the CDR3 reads TGCGCCAGCAGCTTGGGGGGCAGCGACTATGGCTACACCTTC.

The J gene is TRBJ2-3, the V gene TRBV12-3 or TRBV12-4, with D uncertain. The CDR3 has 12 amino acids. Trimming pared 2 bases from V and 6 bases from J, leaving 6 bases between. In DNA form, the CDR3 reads TGTGCCAGCAGTTTACGTCCCGATACGCAGTATTTT. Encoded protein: CASSLRPDTQYF.

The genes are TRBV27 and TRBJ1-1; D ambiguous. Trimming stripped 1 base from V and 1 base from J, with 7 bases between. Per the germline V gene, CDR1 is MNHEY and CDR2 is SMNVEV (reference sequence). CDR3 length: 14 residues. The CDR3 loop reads CASSLWNRNTEAFF. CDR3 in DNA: TGTGCCAGCAGTTTATGGAACAGGAACACTGAAGCTTTCTTT.

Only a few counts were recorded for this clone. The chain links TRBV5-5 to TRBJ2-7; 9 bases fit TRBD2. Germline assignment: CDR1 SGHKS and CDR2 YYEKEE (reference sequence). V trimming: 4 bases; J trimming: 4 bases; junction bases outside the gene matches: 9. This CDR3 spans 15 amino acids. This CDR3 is CASSQEVAGAYEQYF. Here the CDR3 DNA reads TGTGCCAGCAGCCAGGAGGTAGCGGGAGCGTACGAGCAGTACTTC.

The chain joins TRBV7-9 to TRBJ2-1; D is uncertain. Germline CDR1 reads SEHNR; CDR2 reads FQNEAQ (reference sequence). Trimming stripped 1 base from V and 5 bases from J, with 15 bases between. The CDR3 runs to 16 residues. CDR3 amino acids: CASSLDPLRRHNEQFF. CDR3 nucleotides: TGTGCCAGCAGCTTAGACCCCCTTAGGCGGCACAATGAGCAGTTCTTC.

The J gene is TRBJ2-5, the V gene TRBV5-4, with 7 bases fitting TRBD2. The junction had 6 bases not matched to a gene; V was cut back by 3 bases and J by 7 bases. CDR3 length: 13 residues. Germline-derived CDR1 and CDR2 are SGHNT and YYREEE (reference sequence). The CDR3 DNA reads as TGTGCCAGCAGCTCCGGGGAGCGGGGGACCCAGTACTTC. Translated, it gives CASSSGERGTQYF.

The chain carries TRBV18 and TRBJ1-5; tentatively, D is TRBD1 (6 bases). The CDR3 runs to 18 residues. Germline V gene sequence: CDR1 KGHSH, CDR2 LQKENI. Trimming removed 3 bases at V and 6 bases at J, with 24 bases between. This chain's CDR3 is CASSPVRGGQNGGQPQHF. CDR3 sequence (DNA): TGTGCCAGCTCACCGGTGAGAGGAGGACAGAACGGCGGTCAGCCCCAGCATTTT.

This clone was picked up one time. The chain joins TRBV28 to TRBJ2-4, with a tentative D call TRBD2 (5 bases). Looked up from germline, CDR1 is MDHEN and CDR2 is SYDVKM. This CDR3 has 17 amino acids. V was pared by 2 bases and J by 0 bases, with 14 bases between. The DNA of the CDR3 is TGTGCCAGCAGTTTAGGGTTCGGGGTATTAGCCAAAAACATTCAGTACTTC. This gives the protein CASSLGFGVLAKNIQYF.

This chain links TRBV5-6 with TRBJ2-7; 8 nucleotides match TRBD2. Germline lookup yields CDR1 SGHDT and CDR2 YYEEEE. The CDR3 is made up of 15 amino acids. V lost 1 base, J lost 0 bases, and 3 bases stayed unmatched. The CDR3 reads CASSLTSGISYEQYF. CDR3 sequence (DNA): TGTGCCAGCAGCTTGACTAGCGGAATCTCCTACGAGCAGTACTTC. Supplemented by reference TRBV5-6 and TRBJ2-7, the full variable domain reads DAGVTQSPTHLIKTRGQQVTLRCSPKSGHDTVSWYQQALGQGPQFIFQYYEEEERQRGNFPDRFSGHQFPNYSSELNVNALLLGDSALYLCASSLTSGISYEQYFGPGTRLTVT.

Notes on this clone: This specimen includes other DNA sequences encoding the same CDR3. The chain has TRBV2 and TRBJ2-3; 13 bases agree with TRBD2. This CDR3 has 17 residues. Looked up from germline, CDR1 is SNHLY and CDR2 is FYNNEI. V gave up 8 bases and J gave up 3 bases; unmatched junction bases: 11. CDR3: CASRRWTSGSGTDTQYF. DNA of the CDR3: TGTGCCAGCCGGAGATGGACTAGCGGGAGTGGGACAGATACGCAGTATTTT.

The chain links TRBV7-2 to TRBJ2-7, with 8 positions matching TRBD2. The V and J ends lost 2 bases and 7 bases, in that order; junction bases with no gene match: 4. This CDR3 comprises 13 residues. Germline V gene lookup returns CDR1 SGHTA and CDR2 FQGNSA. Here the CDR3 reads CASSLRGGLEQYV. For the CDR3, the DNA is TGTGCCAGCAGCTTACGGGGGGGCTTAGAGCAGTACGTC.

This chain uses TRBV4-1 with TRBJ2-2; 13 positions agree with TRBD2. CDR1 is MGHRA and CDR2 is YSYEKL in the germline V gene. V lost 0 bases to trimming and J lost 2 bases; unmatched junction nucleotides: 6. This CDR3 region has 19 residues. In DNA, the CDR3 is TGCGCCAGCAGCCAAGAAACTAGCGGGGGGGCTATAAACACCGGGGAGCTGTTTTTT. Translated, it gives CASSQETSGGAINTGELFF.